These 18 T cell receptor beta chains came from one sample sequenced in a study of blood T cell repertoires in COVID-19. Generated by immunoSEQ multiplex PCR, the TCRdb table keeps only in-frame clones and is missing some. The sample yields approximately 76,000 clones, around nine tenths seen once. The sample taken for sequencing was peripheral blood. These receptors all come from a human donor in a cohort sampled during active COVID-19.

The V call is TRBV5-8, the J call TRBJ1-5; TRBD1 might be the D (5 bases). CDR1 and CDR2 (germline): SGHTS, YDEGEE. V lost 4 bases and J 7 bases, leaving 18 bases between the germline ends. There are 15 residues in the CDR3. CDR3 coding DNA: TGTGCCAGCAGCCCGCGGGAGGGGCTGGGGCAGCCCCAGCATTTT. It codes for CASSPREGLGQPQHF.

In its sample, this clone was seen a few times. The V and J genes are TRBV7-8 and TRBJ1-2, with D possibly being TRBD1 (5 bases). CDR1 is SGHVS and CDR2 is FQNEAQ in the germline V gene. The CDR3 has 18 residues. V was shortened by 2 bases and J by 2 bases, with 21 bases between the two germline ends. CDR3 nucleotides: TGTGCCAGCAGCTTATATGGGTGGGGGGACTGGGGGAACTATGGCTACACCTTC. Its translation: CASSLYGWGDWGNYGYTF. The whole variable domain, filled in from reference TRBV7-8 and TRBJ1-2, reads GAGVSQSPRYKVAKRGQDVALRCDPISGHVSLFWYQQALGQGPEFLTYFQNEAQLDKSGLPSDRFFAERPEGSVSTLKIQRTQQEDSAVYLCASSLYGWGDWGNYGYTFGSGTRLTVV.

The CDR3 DNA reads TGTGCCAGCAGCCCATCGGGACAGCAGAACACTGAAGCTTTCTTT. It specifies CASSPSGQQNTEAFF. The chain uses TRBV11-2 and TRBJ1-1, with 7 bases fitting TRBD1. V gave up 5 bases and J gave up 1 base; unmatched junction bases: 7. The CDR3 totals 15 residues. CDR1 is SGHAT, CDR2 FQNNGV, per germline.

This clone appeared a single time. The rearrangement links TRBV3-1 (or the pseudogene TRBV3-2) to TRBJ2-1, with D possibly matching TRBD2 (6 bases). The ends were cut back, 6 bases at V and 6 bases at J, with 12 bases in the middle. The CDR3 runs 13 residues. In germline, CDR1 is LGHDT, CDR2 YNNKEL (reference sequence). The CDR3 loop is CASSRVGGNEQFF. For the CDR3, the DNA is TGTGCCAGCAGTCGTGTGGGGGGCAATGAGCAGTTCTTC.

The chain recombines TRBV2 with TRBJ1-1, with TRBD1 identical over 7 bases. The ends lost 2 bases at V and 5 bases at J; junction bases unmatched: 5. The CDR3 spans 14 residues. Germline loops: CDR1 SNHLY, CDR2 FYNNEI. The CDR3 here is CASSETGRGTEAFF. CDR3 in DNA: TGTGCCAGCAGTGAAACTGGCAGGGGGACTGAAGCTTTCTTT.

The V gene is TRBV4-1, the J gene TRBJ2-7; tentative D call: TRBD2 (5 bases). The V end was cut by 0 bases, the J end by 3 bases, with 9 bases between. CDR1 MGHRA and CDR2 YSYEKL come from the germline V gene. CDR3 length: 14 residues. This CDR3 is CASSQDPGGYEQYF. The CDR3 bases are TGCGCCAGCAGCCAAGATCCAGGAGGCTACGAGCAGTACTTC.

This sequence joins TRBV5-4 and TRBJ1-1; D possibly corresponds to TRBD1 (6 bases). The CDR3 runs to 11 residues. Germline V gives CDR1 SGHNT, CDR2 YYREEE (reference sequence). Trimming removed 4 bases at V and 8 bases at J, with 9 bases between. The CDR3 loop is CASSAGTEAFF. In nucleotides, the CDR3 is TGTGCCAGCAGCGCCGGGACAGAAGCTTTCTTT.

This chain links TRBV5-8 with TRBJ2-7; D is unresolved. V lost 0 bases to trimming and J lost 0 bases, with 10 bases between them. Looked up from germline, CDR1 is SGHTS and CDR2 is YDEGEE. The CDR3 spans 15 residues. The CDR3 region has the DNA TGTGCCAGCAGCTTGGTACTATCGAGCTCCTACGAGCAGTACTTC. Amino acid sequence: CASSLVLSSSYEQYF.

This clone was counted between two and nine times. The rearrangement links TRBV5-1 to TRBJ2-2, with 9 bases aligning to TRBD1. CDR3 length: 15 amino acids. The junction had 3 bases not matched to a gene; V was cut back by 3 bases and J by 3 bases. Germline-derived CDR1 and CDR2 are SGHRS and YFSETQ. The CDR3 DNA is TGCGCCAGCAGCTCACAGGGGGCGGACACCGGGGAGCTGTTTTTT. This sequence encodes CASSSQGADTGELFF.

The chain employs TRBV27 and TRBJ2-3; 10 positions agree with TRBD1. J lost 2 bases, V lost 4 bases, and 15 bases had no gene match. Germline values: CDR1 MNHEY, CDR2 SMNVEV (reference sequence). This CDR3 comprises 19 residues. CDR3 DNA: TGTGCCAGCAGTTCTAAACCCCCCGGGACAGGGGCCCACACAGATACGCAGTATTTT. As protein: CASSSKPPGTGAHTDTQYF.

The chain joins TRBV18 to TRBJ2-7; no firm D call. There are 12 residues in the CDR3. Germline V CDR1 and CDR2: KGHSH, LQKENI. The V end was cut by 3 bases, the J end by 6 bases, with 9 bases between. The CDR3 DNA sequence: TGTGCCAGCTCACCTGCCCCGGGCGAGCAGTACTTC. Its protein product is CASSPAPGEQYF.

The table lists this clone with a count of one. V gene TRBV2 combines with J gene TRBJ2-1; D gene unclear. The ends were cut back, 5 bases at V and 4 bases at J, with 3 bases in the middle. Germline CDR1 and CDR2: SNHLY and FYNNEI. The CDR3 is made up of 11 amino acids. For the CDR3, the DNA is TGTGCCAGCAGTCCGTACAATGAGCAGTTCTTC. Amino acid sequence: CASSPYNEQFF.

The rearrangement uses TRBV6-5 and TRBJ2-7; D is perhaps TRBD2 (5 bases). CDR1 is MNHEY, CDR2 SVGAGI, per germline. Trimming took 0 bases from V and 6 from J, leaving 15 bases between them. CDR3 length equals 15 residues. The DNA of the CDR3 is TGTGCCAGCAGTTACTCGGAGACGGCGAGCGGCGAGCAGTACTTC. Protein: CASSYSETASGEQYF.

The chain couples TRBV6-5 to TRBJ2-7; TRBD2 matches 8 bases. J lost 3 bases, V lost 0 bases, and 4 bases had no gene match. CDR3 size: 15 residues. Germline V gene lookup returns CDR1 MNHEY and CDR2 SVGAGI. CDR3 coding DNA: TGTGCCAGCAGTTACTCGGCCCGGGGGGGCTACGAGCAGTACTTC. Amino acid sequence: CASSYSARGGYEQYF.

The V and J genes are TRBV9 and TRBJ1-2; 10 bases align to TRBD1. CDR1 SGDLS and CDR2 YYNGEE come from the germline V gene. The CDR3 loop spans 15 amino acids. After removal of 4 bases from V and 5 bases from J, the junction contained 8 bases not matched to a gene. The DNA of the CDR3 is TGTGCCAGCAGCACCGGCGGGACAGGGGATTATGGCTACACCTTC. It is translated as CASSTGGTGDYGYTF.

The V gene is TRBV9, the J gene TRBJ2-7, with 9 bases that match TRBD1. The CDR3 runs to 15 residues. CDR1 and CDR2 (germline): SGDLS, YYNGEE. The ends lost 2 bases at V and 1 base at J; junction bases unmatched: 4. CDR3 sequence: CASSVTGQGSYEQYF. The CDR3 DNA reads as TGTGCCAGCAGCGTCACGGGACAGGGATCCTACGAGCAGTACTTC. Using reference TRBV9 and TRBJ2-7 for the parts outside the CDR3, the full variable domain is DSGVTQTPKHLITATGQRVTLRCSPRSGDLSVYWYQQSLDQGLQFLIQYYNGEERAKGNILERFSAQQFPDLHSELNLSSLELGDSALYFCASSVTGQGSYEQYFGPGTRLTVT.

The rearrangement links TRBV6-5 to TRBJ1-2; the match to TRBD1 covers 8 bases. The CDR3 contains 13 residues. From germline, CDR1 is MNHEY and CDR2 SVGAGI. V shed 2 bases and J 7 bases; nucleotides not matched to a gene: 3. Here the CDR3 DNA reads TGTGCCAGCAGTTACAGCAGGGGGCTTGGCTACACCTTC. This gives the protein CASSYSRGLGYTF.

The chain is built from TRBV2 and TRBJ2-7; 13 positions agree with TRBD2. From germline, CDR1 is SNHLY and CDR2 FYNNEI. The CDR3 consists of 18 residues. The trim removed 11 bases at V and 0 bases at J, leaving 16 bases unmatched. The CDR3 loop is CAGISGTSGTRSSYEQYF. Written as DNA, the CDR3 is TGTGCCGGTATCTCAGGGACTAGCGGGACCAGAAGCTCCTACGAGCAGTACTTC.